This T cell receptor (beta chain) was sequenced in a study of T-cell reconstitution after alpha-beta-depleted transplantation in children (TCRdb year 2016). Study-level background: The study quantitatively tracked T-cell immune reconstitution after TCRalphabeta/CD19-depleted allogeneic hematopoietic cell transplantation in children using TCR repertoire profiling.

The library was obtained by PCR. Sequencing instrument: Illumina HiSeq 2500. Molecular barcoding was employed in the preparation of TCR libraries, with unique molecular identifiers being used to normalize TCRbeta repertoire quantification. TCRdb cleaned the public reads at Q25 with fastp, built clones with MiXCR and kept in-frame beta chains. Rows with one shared CDR3 protein collapse into an entry with the most common genes and DNA. Across this sample there are about 190,000 distinct CDR3 sequences, with approximately 6.8% seen only once. Together, the top ten hold roughly 3% of the sample. At least ten counts were recorded for this clonotype. It lacks a known antigen. Qualities for individual bases were not recorded, and no much larger clone is one base off. Inclusive of the bounding cysteine and phenylalanine, the CDR3 is 15 residues long. Of the read, only the CDR3 DNA is kept; its 45 bases are in frame from base 1. Relative to germline, V is missing 3 bases and J is missing 3 bases, with 6 bases of the junction outside any gene match. CDR1 and CDR2 were assigned from the germline V gene as SGHRS and YFSETQ.

The receptor was isolated from a human donor who donated a stem cell graft to a child with Wiskott-Aldrich syndrome. The V and J segments used are TRBV5-1 and TRBJ2-5; TRBD1 lines up with 9 middle nucleotides. The sequences come from PBMCs from the stem cell graft donor, collected from the stem cell graft. The DNA sequence is as follows: TGCGCCAGCAGCTCCGGGACAGGGTTTGAAGAGACCCAGTACTTC. This sequence encodes CASSSGTGFEETQYF.